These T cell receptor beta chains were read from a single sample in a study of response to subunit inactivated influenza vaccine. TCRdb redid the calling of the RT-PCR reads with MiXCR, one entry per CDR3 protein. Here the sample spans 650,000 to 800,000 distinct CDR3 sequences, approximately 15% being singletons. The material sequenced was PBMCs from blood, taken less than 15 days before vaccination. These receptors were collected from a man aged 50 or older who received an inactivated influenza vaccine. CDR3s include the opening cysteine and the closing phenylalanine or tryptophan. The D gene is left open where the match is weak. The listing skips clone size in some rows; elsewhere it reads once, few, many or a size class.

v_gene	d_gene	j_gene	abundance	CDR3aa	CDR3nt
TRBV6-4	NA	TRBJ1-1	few	CASSAGSGNTEAFF	TGTGCCAGCAGTGCGGGGTCAGGGAACACTGAAGCTTTCTTT
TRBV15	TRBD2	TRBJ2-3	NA	CATSRDPAGASTDTQYF	TGTGCCACCAGCAGAGATCCAGCGGGAGCTAGCACAGATACGCAGTATTTT
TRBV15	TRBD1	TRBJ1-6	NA	CATSRTGNSPLHF	TGTGCCACCAGCAGGACAGGGAATTCACCCCTCCACTTT
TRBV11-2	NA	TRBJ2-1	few	CASSFARSSYNEQFF	TGTGCCAGCAGCTTCGCAAGGAGCTCCTACAATGAGCAGTTCTTC
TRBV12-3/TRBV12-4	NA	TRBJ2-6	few	CASYPSGANVLTF	TGTGCCAGCTACCCCTCTGGGGCCAACGTCCTGACTTTC
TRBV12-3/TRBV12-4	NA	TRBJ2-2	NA	CASSFVGNTGELFF	TGTGCCAGCAGTTTTGTGGGGAACACCGGGGAGCTGTTTTTT
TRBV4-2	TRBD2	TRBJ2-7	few	CASSPGGLAVYEQYF	TGTGCCAGCAGCCCGGGAGGGCTAGCTGTCTACGAGCAGTACTTC
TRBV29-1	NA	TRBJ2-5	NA	CSVDRGAQDTQYF	TGCAGCGTCGACCGGGGGGCTCAAGATACCCAGTACTTC
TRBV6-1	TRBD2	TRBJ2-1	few	CAASRGGYNEQFF	TGTGCCGCCAGCCGGGGGGGTTACAATGAGCAGTTCTTC
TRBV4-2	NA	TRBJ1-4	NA	CASRLGDVTNEKLFF	TGTGCCAGCAGGCTAGGGGATGTAACTAATGAAAAACTGTTTTTT
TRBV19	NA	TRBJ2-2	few	CASSIPPVAPTLAGELFF	TGTGCCAGTAGTATCCCCCCGGTGGCACCCACGTTGGCCGGGGAGCTGTTTTTT
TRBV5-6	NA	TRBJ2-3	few	CASSSRVPESSVTQYF	TGTGCCAGCAGCTCTAGGGTACCCGAATCGTCGGTTACGCAGTATTTT
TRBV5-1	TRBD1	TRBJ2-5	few	CASSSDRGWTQYF	TGCGCCAGCAGCAGTGACAGGGGATGGACCCAGTACTTC
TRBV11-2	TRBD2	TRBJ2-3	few	CASSSPGLAGWSADTQYF	TGTGCCAGCAGCTCACCGGGACTAGCGGGGTGGAGTGCAGATACGCAGTATTTT
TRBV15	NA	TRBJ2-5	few	CATSPGHRETQYF	TGTGCCACCAGCCCCGGCCATCGGGAGACCCAGTACTTC
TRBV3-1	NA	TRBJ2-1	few	CASSPVVTSYNEQFF	TGTGCCAGCAGCCCCGTTGTGACCTCCTACAATGAGCAGTTCTTC
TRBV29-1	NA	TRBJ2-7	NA	CSVIQGILYEQYF	TGCAGCGTGATACAGGGAATACTCTACGAGCAGTACTTC
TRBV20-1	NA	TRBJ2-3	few	CSARVQVAVTDTQYF	TGCAGTGCTAGAGTACAGGTAGCGGTTACAGATACGCAGTATTTT
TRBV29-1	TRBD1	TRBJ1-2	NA	CSIAGEGAYGYTF	TGCAGCATAGCAGGGGAGGGGGCCTATGGCTACACCTTC
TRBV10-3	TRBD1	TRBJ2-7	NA	CASREGQAGEQYF	TGTGCCAGTCGAGAGGGACAGGCGGGCGAGCAGTACTTC
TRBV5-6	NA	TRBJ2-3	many	CASSFWGRTDTQYF	TGTGCCAGCAGCTTTTGGGGTCGCACAGATACGCAGTATTTT
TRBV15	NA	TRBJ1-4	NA	CATSRDPGKEKLFF	TGTGCCACCAGCAGAGATCCGGGTAAAGAAAAACTGTTTTTT
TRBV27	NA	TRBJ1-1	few	CASSLLDRRGTEAFF	TGTGCCAGCAGTTTATTGGACCGCCGGGGCACTGAAGCTTTCTTT
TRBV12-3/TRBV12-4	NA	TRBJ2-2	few	CASSLFLSASELFF	TGTGCCAGCAGCCTCTTCCTTTCGGCATCGGAGCTGTTTTTT
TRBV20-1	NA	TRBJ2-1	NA	CSAGRVSSYNEQFF	TGCAGTGCCGGACGCGTTAGCTCCTACAATGAGCAGTTCTTC
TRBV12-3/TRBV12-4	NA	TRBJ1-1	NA	CASSGGRAAEAFF	TGTGCCAGCAGTGGGGGGCGGGCTGCTGAAGCTTTCTTT
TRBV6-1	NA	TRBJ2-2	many	CASQSWGNTGELFF	TGTGCCAGTCAGAGTTGGGGAAACACCGGGGAGCTGTTTTTT
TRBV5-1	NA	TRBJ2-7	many	CASSLTTGVSYEQYF	TGCGCCAGCAGCCTAACGACAGGCGTATCCTACGAGCAGTACTTC
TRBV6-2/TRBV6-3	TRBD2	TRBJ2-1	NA	CASSYSTLAGAYNEQFF	TGTGCCAGCAGTTACTCGACCCTAGCGGGCGCCTACAATGAGCAGTTCTTC
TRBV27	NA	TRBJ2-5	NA	CASKSLGHLQETQYF	TGTGCCAGCAAGTCACTGGGACACCTCCAAGAGACCCAGTACTTC
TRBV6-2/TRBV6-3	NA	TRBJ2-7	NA	CASRLGLSYEQYF	TGTGCCAGCAGATTGGGATTGTCCTACGAGCAGTACTTC
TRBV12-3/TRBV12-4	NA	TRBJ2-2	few	CASSPGGDAGELFF	TGTGCCAGCAGTCCCGGGGGCGATGCCGGGGAGCTGTTTTTT